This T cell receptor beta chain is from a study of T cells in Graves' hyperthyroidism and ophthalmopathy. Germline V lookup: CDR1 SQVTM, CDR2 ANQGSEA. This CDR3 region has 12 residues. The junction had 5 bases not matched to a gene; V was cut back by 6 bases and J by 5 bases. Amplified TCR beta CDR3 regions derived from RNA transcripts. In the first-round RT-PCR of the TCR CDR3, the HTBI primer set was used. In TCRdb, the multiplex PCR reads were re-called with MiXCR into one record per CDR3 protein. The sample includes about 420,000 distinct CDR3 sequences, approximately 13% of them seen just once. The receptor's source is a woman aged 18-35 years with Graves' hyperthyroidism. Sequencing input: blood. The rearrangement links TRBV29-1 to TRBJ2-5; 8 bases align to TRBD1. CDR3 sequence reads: CSVDRGGETQYF. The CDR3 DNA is TGCAGCGTCGACAGGGGCGGGGAGACCCAGTACTTC.